Given below is one T cell receptor beta chain in context. This CDR3 is 15 amino acids long. Looked up from germline, CDR1 is LNHDA and CDR2 is SQIVND (reference sequence). V dropped 2 bases and J dropped 7 bases, with 15 bases sitting between them. This sample is drawn from a study of blood T cell repertoires in COVID-19. This table comes from immunoSEQ multiplex PCR, and its TCRdb copy is limited to in-frame clones, with some not included. The sample lists approximately 300,000 clones; approximately 90% were seen once. One Seattle source followed patients from active infection through their disease course.

The chain joins TRBV19 to TRBJ1-5, with unresolved D. Source material: peripheral blood. The source is a woman in her 30s with COVID-19, enrolled during active disease. The CDR3 coding sequence is TGTGCCAGTAGTATAATTTGGGCAGGAGGGCAGCCCCAGCATTTT. Protein sequence: CASSIIWAGGQPQHF. Based on the CDR3 plus reference TRBV19 and TRBJ1-5, the full variable domain is DGGITQSPKYLFRKEGQNVTLSCEQNLNHDAMYWYRQDPGQGLRLIYYSQIVNDFQKGDIAEGYSVSREKKESFPLTVTSAQKNPTAFYLCASSIIWAGGQPQHFGDGTRLSIL.